These T cell receptor beta chains were read from a single sample in a study of identical twins. TCRdb independently ran MiXCR on the 5' RACE reads; one entry per CDR3 protein. The table shows around 530,000 distinct CDR3 sequences, with roughly 15% occurring only once. These data also formed part of another study, on yellow fever vaccine responses in identical twins.

Material for sequencing was CD4+ T cells sorted from blood. These receptors were taken from a woman younger than 30 in good health. CDR3s include the opening cysteine and the closing phenylalanine or tryptophan. The D gene is left open where the match is weak. The size field is filled for only some rows; it gives once, few, many or a size class.

clone_size	d_call	v_call	j_call	cdr3_nt	cdr3_aa
.	.	TRBV6-5	TRBJ2-3	TGTGCCAGCAGTTACAAGGCAGGGAGGACAGATACGCAGTATTTT	CASSYKAGRTDTQYF
few	.	TRBV10-3	TRBJ1-1	TGTGCCTCCCGCCCCACACCAAACACTGAAGCTTTCTTT	CASRPTPNTEAFF
.	.	TRBV3-1	TRBJ1-5	TGTGCCAGCAGCCGCGGGGCGGAGGGCAATCAGCCCCAGCATTTT	CASSRGAEGNQPQHF
.	.	TRBV6-5	TRBJ1-1	TGTGCCAGCAGGGACACCCGTGAAGCTTTCTTT	CASRDTREAFF
few	.	TRBV27	TRBJ2-3	TGTGCCAGCAGTTCCACCCATAGTGCAGGGAGCACAGATACGCAGTATTTT	CASSSTHSAGSTDTQYF
few	TRBD2	TRBV5-1	TRBJ2-6	TGCGCCAGCAGCTTGGGCCCAACTAGCGGGGTCTCTGGGGCCAACGTCCTGACTTTC	CASSLGPTSGVSGANVLTF
few	.	TRBV29-1	TRBJ2-6	TGCAGCGTGAATCTCAGGGGGACTTCCCCTTCTGGGGCCAACGTCCTGACTTTC	CSVNLRGTSPSGANVLTF
few	.	TRBV12-3/TRBV12-4	TRBJ2-6	TGTGCCAGCAGTTTATGGGGGCATGGGGCCAACGTCCTGACTTTC	CASSLWGHGANVLTF
many	.	TRBV5-1	TRBJ2-1	TGCGCCAGCAGCAGAGACAGACAGGCCGAGCAGTTCTTC	CASSRDRQAEQFF
.	TRBD1	TRBV5-1	TRBJ2-2	TGCGCCAGCAGCTTGGGAGGGGGCGCGGATGCCGGGGAGCTGTTTTTT	CASSLGGGADAGELFF
few	.	TRBV7-9	TRBJ2-2	TGTGCCAGCAACCACAGGGCCGGGGAGCTGTTTTTT	CASNHRAGELFF
few	TRBD2	TRBV28	TRBJ2-7	TGTGCCAGCAGTTCACCCTCTAGCGGTTCCTACGAGCAGTACTTC	CASSSPSSGSYEQYF
few	TRBD2	TRBV28	TRBJ2-3	TGTGCCAGCAGGGCTAGCGGGAGAACTAGCACAGATACGCAGTATTTT	CASRASGRTSTDTQYF
.	.	TRBV4-1	TRBJ1-6	TGCGCCAGCAGCCAAGAAGGGATAATGACACCGAATTCACCCCTCCACTTT	CASSQEGIMTPNSPLHF
few	TRBD1	TRBV5-1	TRBJ2-7	TGCGCCAGCAGCACCACGGGACAGGGGATCTACGAGCAGTACTTC	CASSTTGQGIYEQYF
.	.	TRBV5-1	TRBJ2-6	TGCGCCAGCAGCACGGGGTCTGTTTCTGGGGCCAACGTCCTGACTTTC	CASSTGSVSGANVLTF
.	TRBD2	TRBV28	TRBJ2-1	TGTGCCAGCGGGACTAGCGGGAGAAATGAGCAGTTCTTC	CASGTSGRNEQFF
few	.	TRBV24-1	TRBJ2-1	TGTGCCACCAGTCAGGGCGGCTCGATAAATGAGCAGTTCTTC	CATSQGGSINEQFF
.	TRBD1	TRBV5-1	TRBJ2-1	TGCGCCAGCAGCGTAACGGGACAGTGGGGCTATGAGCAGTTCTTC	CASSVTGQWGYEQFF
.	.	TRBV5-1	TRBJ1-1	TGCGCCAGCAGCTCGGGGTTTAGCCCCTCGAACACTGAAGCTTTCTTT	CASSSGFSPSNTEAFF
.	TRBD1	TRBV20-1	TRBJ1-6	TGCAGTGCGGGGACAGGCCCCAATTCACCCCTCCACTTT	CSAGTGPNSPLHF
once	TRBD1	TRBV11-2	TRBJ2-1	TGTGCCAGCAGTAAGCAGGGGGCCCCGCGTGGGTCCTACAATGAGCAGTTCTTC	CASSKQGAPRGSYNEQFF
.	.	TRBV6-1	TRBJ2-2	TGTGCCAGCAGCTTTCTGTCCAGGGGGGAATCGGCCGGGGAGCTGTTTTTT	CASSFLSRGESAGELFF
few	.	TRBV4-1	TRBJ1-4	TGCGCCAGCAGCCAGAGGGGAGAGAACCGCGCAACTAATGAAAAACTGTTTTTT	CASSQRGENRATNEKLFF
.	TRBD1	TRBV29-1	TRBJ2-5	TGCAGCGTTGACCGAGGGACAGCCCGAGGGTACCAAGAGACCCAGTACTTC	CSVDRGTARGYQETQYF
few	.	TRBV7-8	TRBJ1-4	TGTGCCAGCAGCTTCAGGGCCGGGGAAAAACTGTTTTTT	CASSFRAGEKLFF
many	TRBD1	TRBV5-1	TRBJ2-2	TGCGCCAGCAGCATCACCGGGACAGGGAACACCGGGGAGCTGTTTTTT	CASSITGTGNTGELFF
few	.	TRBV28	TRBJ1-5	TGTGCCAGCAGTTTAAGGGCAACGTATAGCAATCAGCCCCAGCATTTT	CASSLRATYSNQPQHF
.	.	TRBV10-3	TRBJ1-1	TGTGCCATCAGTCTAAAGGAGGGGACTGAAGCTTTCTTT	CAISLKEGTEAFF
.	.	TRBV20-1	TRBJ1-2	TGCAGTGCTCAAGGACAGCATGGCTACACCTTC	CSAQGQHGYTF
few	TRBD2	TRBV3-1	TRBJ2-1	TGTGCCAGCAGCCAGACTAGCGCGGACAATGAGCAGTTCTTC	CASSQTSADNEQFF